The 27 T cell receptor beta chains reported below all come from one sample, sequenced in a study of T and B cells in COVID-19 patients. From blood, roughly 220-550 ng of genomic DNA served as TRB template. BIOMED2 TRB-A/B primer pools were used in multiplex TRB PCR. Using its own MiXCR run on the multiplex PCR reads, TCRdb lists one record per CDR3 protein. This sample has under 8,500 distinct CDR3 sequences, with about 30% found just once. The specimen was blood. The source is a human donor with active COVID-19.

This clonotype has just a few counts. V gene TRBV6-5 combines with J gene TRBJ1-6; D possibly corresponds to TRBD1 (5 bases). The CDR3 length is 17 residues. Germline CDR1 and CDR2: MNHEY and SVGAGI. V dropped 5 bases and J dropped 2 bases, with 16 bases sitting between them. The CDR3 DNA follows: TGTGCCAGCAGTGATATAATGACAGCCCCCTATAATTCACCCCTCCACTTT. Its protein is CASSDIMTAPYNSPLHF.

The rearrangement joins TRBV12-3 or TRBV12-4 to TRBJ2-2, with 16 nucleotides matching TRBD2. Losses at the gene ends were 5 bases for V and 8 bases for J; bases not matched to a gene: 5. CDR3 length: 16 residues. CDR3 DNA: TGTGCCAGCAGTCGCGGGACTAGCGGGGGGGCTGGGGAGCTGTTTTTT. It is translated as CASSRGTSGGAGELFF.

This clonotype has just a few counts. The rearrangement links TRBV4-2 to TRBJ2-3, with TRBD2 matching 8 bases. Germline V gene data show CDR1 as LGHNA and CDR2 as YNFKEQ. Unmatched junction bases numbered 5, after V lost 0 bases and J lost 6 bases. The CDR3 is made up of 15 amino acids. This chain's CDR3 is CASSQDGAGVDTQYF. CDR3 DNA sequence: TGTGCCAGCAGCCAAGATGGAGCGGGGGTTGATACGCAGTATTTT.

This clonotype is labeled medium-sized. The V call is TRBV19, the J call TRBJ1-2; a weak D match, TRBD1 (6 bases). This CDR3 has 15 residues. V gave up 2 bases and J gave up 6 bases, with 16 bases separating them. Germline CDR1 reads LNHDA; CDR2 reads SQIVND (reference sequence). The CDR3 spells CASSIMVGHADGYTF. The CDR3 region has the DNA TGTGCCAGTAGTATAATGGTGGGACATGCCGATGGCTACACCTTC.

The rearrangement links TRBV7-9 to TRBJ2-7, with 8 bases lining up with TRBD2. Germline values: CDR1 SEHNR, CDR2 FQNEAQ (reference sequence). The trim removed 6 bases at V and 2 bases at J, leaving 15 bases unmatched. The CDR3 runs to 17 residues. The CDR3 reads CASRPKRLAGNPYEQYV. CDR3 bases: TGTGCCAGCAGACCGAAGAGGCTAGCGGGTAATCCCTACGAGCAGTACGTC.

This clonotype showed up just a few times. The rearrangement links TRBV5-6 to TRBJ2-5; 10 bases agree with TRBD2. Trimming removed 4 bases from V and 5 bases from J; junction bases left unmatched: 20. This CDR3 comprises 19 residues. Germline V lookup: CDR1 SGHDT, CDR2 YYEEEE. For the CDR3, the DNA is TGTGCCAGCAGCAGGGTGTTCCAGACACTAGCGGGGAATCTGGAGACCCAGTACTTC. Translated, it gives CASSRVFQTLAGNLETQYF.

Remarks on this clonotype: Since a much larger clone is just one base distant, this may be a read error. The chain joins TRBV5-6 to TRBJ2-7; tentatively, D is TRBD1 (6 bases). Trimming pared 2 bases from V and 1 base from J, leaving 16 bases between. In germline, CDR1 is SGHDT, CDR2 YYEEEE. This CDR3 is 16 amino acids long. CDR3 coding DNA: TGTGCCAGCAGCTTAACCCCGGACAGTATTTCCTACGAGCAGTACGTC. Its translation is CASSLTPDSISYEQYV.

In its sample, this clonotype ranks as medium-sized (0.01 to 0.1%). The J gene is TRBJ2-1, the V gene TRBV6-1; a possible D gene is TRBD1 (6 bases). V lost 3 bases to trimming and J lost 7 bases, with 16 bases between them. The CDR3 totals 15 residues. Per germline, CDR1 MNHNS and CDR2 SASEGT. CDR3 region: CASSDEGEGGNEQFF. CDR3 sequence (DNA): TGTGCCAGCAGTGATGAGGGGGAAGGAGGAAATGAGCAGTTCTTC.

This clonotype was seen a handful of times. The chain links TRBV5-1 to TRBJ1-6; a possible D gene is TRBD1 (5 bases). Germline loops: CDR1 SGHRS, CDR2 YFSETQ. The CDR3 runs 13 residues. V lost 0 bases and J lost 7, with 5 bases in between. The CDR3 protein is CASSLEGNSPLHF. In nucleotides, the CDR3 is TGCGCCAGCAGCTTGGAGGGGAATTCACCCCTCCACTTT.

The chain links TRBV20-1 to TRBJ2-7; 9 positions match TRBD1. The CDR3 is 18 residues long. Germline lookup yields CDR1 DFQATT and CDR2 SNEGSKA (reference sequence). The ends lost 0 bases at V and 7 bases at J; junction bases unmatched: 19. The CDR3 nucleotides read TGCAGTGCTAGAGATGCGGGGATTTCCGGGACAGGGACGGGAGAGCAGTACGTC. This codes for CSARDAGISGTGTGEQYV.

V gene TRBV12-3 or TRBV12-4 combines with J gene TRBJ2-6; D gene uncertain. Trimming removed 1 base from V and 0 bases from J, with 10 bases in between. This CDR3 region has 17 residues. The CDR3 DNA sequence: TGTGCCAGCAGTTTAGAGTGGAATTTCTCTGGGGCCAACGTCCTGACTTTC. It translates to CASSLEWNFSGANVLTF.

The chain combines TRBV4-2 with TRBJ2-1; 7 bases map to TRBD2. The CDR3 loop spans 15 amino acids. CDR1 LGHNA and CDR2 YNFKEQ come from the germline V gene. V shed 0 bases and J 7 bases; nucleotides not matched to a gene: 6. The CDR3 spells CASSQDKAGSNEQFF. CDR3 bases: TGTGCCAGCAGCCAAGATAAAGCGGGAAGTAATGAGCAGTTCTTC.

This sequence joins TRBV18 and TRBJ2-2, with 9 bases fitting TRBD1. CDR3 length equals 20 residues. V was pared by 7 bases and J by 0 bases, with 18 bases of the junction left unmatched. CDR1 and CDR2 (germline): KGHSH, LQKENI. This CDR3 is CASFSPRRPDRGPNTGELFF. CDR3 DNA sequence: TGTGCCAGCTTCTCACCAAGAAGACCGGACAGGGGCCCGAACACCGGGGAGCTGTTTTTT.

By share, this clonotype counts as medium-sized. J is TRBJ2-7 and V is TRBV29-1; D gene uncertain. This CDR3 is 13 amino acids long. The V end was cut by 7 bases, the J end by 7 bases, with 20 bases between. CDR1 and CDR2 (germline): SQVTM, ANQGSEA. CDR3 region: CSAQTWVSKEQYF. The CDR3 DNA follows: TGCAGCGCCCAAACTTGGGTTTCTAAGGAGCAGTACTTC.

This chain links TRBV18 with TRBJ2-1; a possible D gene is TRBD1 (5 bases). CDR1 is KGHSH, CDR2 LQKENI, per germline. Trimming removed 3 bases from V and 8 bases from J, with 8 bases in between. This CDR3 is 12 amino acids long. The CDR3 here is CASSPDSDEQFF. The CDR3, as DNA: TGTGCCAGCTCACCCGACAGCGATGAGCAGTTCTTC.

This clonotype was counted a few times. The rearrangement uses TRBV5-1 and TRBJ2-2; TRBD2 matches at 12 bases. From germline, CDR1 is SGHRS and CDR2 YFSETQ. The CDR3 spans 17 residues. V trimming: 2 bases; J trimming: 3 bases; junction bases outside the gene matches: 5. CDR3 nucleotide sequence: TGCGCCAGCAGCTTAGGACTAGCGGGGACACACACCGGGGAGCTGTTTTTT. It specifies CASSLGLAGTHTGELFF.

The V call is TRBV11-1, the J call TRBJ1-2, with 7 bases matching TRBD1. The CDR3 has 14 residues. Germline trimming cut 3 bases from V and 4 bases from J; bases unmatched to any gene: 5. Germline CDR1 and CDR2: SGHAT and FQDESV (reference sequence). The CDR3: CASSLTGQVYGYTF. The CDR3 region has the DNA TGTGCCAGCAGCTTGACCGGACAGGTCTATGGCTACACCTTC.

In the case of this clonotype: Possible read error: a much larger clone is one base away. The chain uses TRBV6-5 and TRBJ2-1, with 14 bases matching TRBD2. Germline V lookup: CDR1 MNHEY, CDR2 SVGAGI. The junction had 11 bases not matched to a gene; V was cut back by 2 bases and J by 8 bases. The CDR3 has 18 amino acids. The CDR3 sequence: CASSYLRLAGGVKDEQFF. The DNA for the CDR3 is TGTGCCAGCAGTTACCTTCGACTAGCGGGGGGGGTTAAGGATGAGCAGTTCTTC.

This clonotype is classed as medium-sized. The chain couples TRBV29-1 to TRBJ2-2, with D possibly TRBD2 on 6 matching bases. CDR1 is SQVTM and CDR2 is ANQGSEA in the germline V gene. Between the trimmed V and J ends, which lost 1 base and 3 bases, there was a span of 9 bases. CDR3 length equals 14 residues. This CDR3 is CSVEGGEYTGELFF. The CDR3 DNA sequence: TGCAGCGTTGAAGGGGGGGAGTACACCGGGGAGCTGTTTTTT.

The chain links TRBV24-1 to TRBJ2-2, with 9 nucleotides matching TRBD2. The V segment lost 2 bases and the J segment 2 bases; nucleotides outside the gene matches: 11. The CDR3 length is 19 residues. Germline V gene sequence: CDR1 KGHDR, CDR2 SFDVKD. For the CDR3, the DNA is TGTGCCACCAGTGATTCCCTCCGGCTAGCGGGGCAAAACACCGGGGAGCTGTTTTTT. Its translation is CATSDSLRLAGQNTGELFF.

This clonotype is medium-sized within its sample. The genes are TRBV29-1 and TRBJ2-1; 11 bases agree with TRBD2. The CDR3 has 14 residues. J lost 9 bases, V lost 3 bases, and 7 bases had no gene match. The V gene's germline CDR1 is SQVTM and CDR2 ANQGSEA. The CDR3 nucleotides are TGCAGCGTTGATTCCGCACTAGCGGGGGTTGAGCAGTTCTTC. This translates into CSVDSALAGVEQFF.

This clonotype was counted a few times. The chain combines TRBV5-6 with TRBJ1-6; TRBD1 is a possible D gene (6 bases). The CDR3 runs to 15 residues. V was trimmed by 3 bases and J by 9 bases, leaving 16 bases between them. The germline V gene encodes CDR1 SGHDT and CDR2 YYEEEE. The CDR3 sequence is CASSWPSGAGSPLHF. CDR3 DNA: TGTGCCAGCAGCTGGCCGTCAGGGGCTGGTTCACCCCTCCACTTT.

V is TRBV29-1 and J is TRBJ2-7, with a weak D call TRBD2 (6 bases). CDR3 length equals 12 residues. V was pared by 7 bases and J by 2 bases, with 12 bases between. Germline loops: CDR1 SQVTM, CDR2 ANQGSEA. CDR3 bases: TGCAGCGCCGGCGGGGAGGCCTACGAGCAGTACTTC. Its protein product is CSAGGEAYEQYF.

The chain joins TRBV29-1 to TRBJ1-4, with TRBD1 identical over 10 bases. After removal of 4 bases from V and 13 bases from J, the junction contained 3 bases not matched to a gene. This CDR3 region has 11 residues. Per germline, CDR1 SQVTM and CDR2 ANQGSEA. The CDR3 DNA reads as TGCAGCGTTGCCCGGGACAGGGGACTGTTTTTT. It specifies CSVARDRGLFF.

This clonotype has a handful of counts. The CDR3 sequence: CAISEGQASSYNEQFF. The CDR3 DNA follows: TGTGCCATCAGTGAAGGACAGGCTTCTTCCTACAATGAGCAGTTCTTC. The V and J genes are TRBV10-3 and TRBJ2-1; 7 nucleotides align to TRBD1. V dropped 3 bases and J dropped 1; count of bases not matched to a gene: 6. The CDR3 runs to 16 residues. Germline CDR1 and CDR2: ENHRY and SYGVKD.

V is TRBV6-6 and J is TRBJ2-1; D is tentatively TRBD1 or TRBD2 (5 bases each). The germline V and J ends were trimmed by 6 bases and 8 bases, with 17 bases remaining between them. This CDR3 is 14 amino acids long. CDR1 MNHNY and CDR2 SVGAGI come from the germline V gene (reference sequence). The CDR3 bases are TGTGCCAGCAGGAGAATAATGGGGGATGATGAGCAGTTCTTC. It yields the protein CASRRIMGDDEQFF.

This clonotype rates as medium-sized. This chain uses TRBV18 with TRBJ2-1; D is perhaps TRBD1 (6 bases). Germline V lookup: CDR1 KGHSH, CDR2 LQKENI. Between the trimmed V and J ends, which lost 3 bases and 12 bases, there was a span of 9 bases. The length of the CDR3 is 11 residues. CDR3 loop: CASSPLQGQFF. CDR3 nucleotides: TGTGCCAGCTCACCGCTACAGGGGCAGTTCTTC.